The 20 T cell receptor beta chains in this list originate from one sample, sequenced in a study of blood T cell repertoires in COVID-19. TCRdb keeps only in-frame clones here, not all; method: immunoSEQ multiplex PCR. The profile covers roughly 30,000 clones, with about 85% appearing a single time and more than 12% taken by the ten largest. Sequencing was done on a sample of peripheral blood. These receptors all come from a human donor with acute or convalescent COVID-19. The donor label of this sample is uncertain.

This clone occurred a few times. The chain carries TRBV11-2 and TRBJ1-5; tentative D call: TRBD1 (5 bases). Germline lookup yields CDR1 SGHAT and CDR2 FQNNGV. Trimming left V 5 bases short and J 11 bases short, with 10 bases between. CDR3 size: 11 residues. DNA of the CDR3: TGTGCCAGCAGCCTTGGGGGGGCCCAGCATTTT. This translates into CASSLGGAQHF.

V and J are TRBV5-1 and TRBJ1-5; D is possibly TRBD1 (6 bases). Germline values: CDR1 SGHRS, CDR2 YFSETQ. This CDR3 is built from 15 residues. V dropped 4 bases and J dropped 6 bases, with 17 bases sitting between them. CDR3 protein: CASSPGGGLSQPQHF. In nucleotides, the CDR3 is TGCGCCAGCAGCCCTGGGGGGGGCTTGAGTCAGCCCCAGCATTTT.

This rearrangement joins TRBV27 to TRBJ1-4; 7 nucleotides match TRBD1. This CDR3 spans 15 amino acids. The germline gives CDR1 MNHEY, CDR2 SMNVEV (reference sequence). Trimming removed 6 bases from V and 5 bases from J; junction bases left unmatched: 9. DNA of the CDR3: TGTGCCAGCAGGCTCCTGGGACAGCGGAATGAAAAACTGTTTTTT. It translates to CASRLLGQRNEKLFF.

The table lists this clone with a count of one. This chain uses TRBV6-5 with TRBJ2-3; D is possibly TRBD1 (5 bases). CDR1 is MNHEY, CDR2 SVGAGI, per germline. The CDR3 is made up of 14 amino acids. The V and J ends lost 11 bases and 1 base respectively, with 16 bases between them. The CDR3 protein is CAGELGRGTDTQYF. In DNA form, the CDR3 reads TGTGCCGGGGAACTGGGGCGCGGCACAGATACGCAGTATTTT.

This clone has only one observation. The CDR3 here is CASSLPPGGRDSPLHF. DNA for the CDR3: TGTGCCAGCAGTTTACCCCCCGGTGGGCGTGATTCACCCCTCCACTTT. The gene calls are TRBV28 and TRBJ1-6; D unclear. CDR3 length equals 16 residues. Trimming removed 2 bases from V and 8 bases from J, with 16 bases in between. In germline, CDR1 is MDHEN, CDR2 SYDVKM.

The chain joins TRBV4-3 to TRBJ2-3, with D tentatively TRBD2 (7 bases). The CDR3 is made up of 16 amino acids. Trimming removed 4 bases from V and 4 bases from J, with 18 bases in between. Germline V lookup: CDR1 LGHNA, CDR2 YSLEER. CDR3 in amino acids: CASSRNWGGGSDTQYF. The CDR3 region has the DNA TGCGCCAGCAGCCGGAATTGGGGGGGCGGGTCAGATACGCAGTATTTT.

The chain uses TRBV5-8 and TRBJ1-2; no clear D gene. Germline V gene data show CDR1 as SGHTS and CDR2 as YDEGEE. This CDR3 region has 16 residues. V lost 4 bases and J 8 bases, leaving 24 bases between the germline ends. For the CDR3, the DNA is TGTGCCAGCAGCCCCCAAAGTTGGGGTCTTTCGGGGGGCTACACCTTC. This translates into CASSPQSWGLSGGYTF.

This chain connects TRBV4-3 to TRBJ1-4; 8 bases map to TRBD1. CDR3 length: 15 amino acids. CDR1 is LGHNA and CDR2 is YSLEER in the germline V gene. The J segment lost 8 bases and the V segment lost 3 bases, leaving 8 bases of the junction unmatched. CDR3 sequence reads: CASSQTTGEAEKLFF. In nucleotides, the CDR3 is TGCGCCAGCAGCCAGACGACAGGGGAAGCGGAAAAACTGTTTTTT.

The V call is TRBV18, the J call TRBJ2-3; weak D call: TRBD1 (5 bases). Germline values: CDR1 KGHSH, CDR2 LQKENI. Trimming took 0 bases from V and 2 from J, leaving 6 bases between them. This CDR3 comprises 14 residues. CDR3 coding DNA: TGTGCCAGCTCACCACCGGACACCACAGATACGCAGTATTTT. It codes for CASSPPDTTDTQYF.

This chain uses TRBV30 with TRBJ1-5, with 7 bases lining up with TRBD1. CDR3 length: 17 amino acids. Germline-derived CDR1 and CDR2 are GTSNPN and SVGIG (reference sequence). V gave up 1 base and J gave up 4 bases; unmatched junction bases: 13. The DNA for the CDR3 is TGTGCCTGGAGTGCCCGACAGGGTCTTACCCTTAATCAGCCCCAGCATTTT. It codes for CAWSARQGLTLNQPQHF.

In this sample, this clone turned up once. V is TRBV7-9 and J is TRBJ2-1, with TRBD2 identical over 11 bases. The germline gives CDR1 SEHNR, CDR2 FQNEAQ (reference sequence). The junction had 7 bases not matched to a gene; V was cut back by 3 bases and J by 6 bases. The CDR3 length is 16 residues. This CDR3 reads CASSLVAGGLSNEQFF. The CDR3 coding sequence is TGTGCCAGCAGCTTGGTAGCGGGGGGGTTATCCAATGAGCAGTTCTTC.

The rearrangement links TRBV7-8 to TRBJ2-1; TRBD2 matches at 7 bases. Losses at the gene ends were 6 bases for V and 4 bases for J; bases not matched to a gene: 15. Germline CDR1 reads SGHVS; CDR2 reads FQNEAQ. This CDR3 region has 17 residues. CDR3 sequence: CASRSTLAAGGYNEQFF. CDR3 sequence (DNA): TGTGCCAGCAGATCCACTCTAGCGGCTGGGGGTTACAATGAGCAGTTCTTC.

The V gene is TRBV7-2, the J gene TRBJ1-2, with TRBD1 identical over 7 bases. The CDR3 runs 15 residues. The ends lost 5 bases at V and 8 bases at J; junction bases unmatched: 14. Germline V lookup: CDR1 SGHTA, CDR2 FQGNSA. CDR3 DNA sequence: TGTGCCAGCAGCCCCCGGGACAGACGCGTAGAGGGCTACACCTTC. It yields the protein CASSPRDRRVEGYTF.

V is TRBV5-1 and J is TRBJ2-3; TRBD2 matches at 13 bases. V shed 3 bases, J shed 2 bases, and the junction held 3 bases outside the gene matches. Germline V gives CDR1 SGHRS, CDR2 YFSETQ. The CDR3 totals 16 residues. The CDR3 DNA sequence: TGCGCCAGCAGCTACACTAGCGGGGGGGCCACAGATACGCAGTATTTT. It codes for CASSYTSGGATDTQYF.

This chain connects TRBV19 to TRBJ2-1; 9 positions agree with TRBD1. The CDR3 has 16 residues. Germline CDR1 is LNHDA and CDR2 is SQIVND (reference sequence). V was clipped by 5 bases and J by 3 bases; unmatched bases: 8. CDR3 nucleotide sequence: TGTGCCAGTAGTGTAACAGGGGGCGCAGTCTACAATGAGCAGTTCTTC. Translating gives CASSVTGGAVYNEQFF.

This clone was found once. J is TRBJ1-1 and V is TRBV5-8; 9 bases match TRBD1. The CDR3 loop spans 13 amino acids. Germline CDR1 SGHTS, CDR2 YDEGEE. The junction had 4 bases not matched to a gene; V was cut back by 6 bases and J by 4 bases. The CDR3 here is CASTNRGLTEAFF. The CDR3 nucleotides are TGTGCCAGCACGAACAGGGGGCTCACTGAAGCTTTCTTT.

This chain links TRBV18 with TRBJ1-1; 10 bases are shared with TRBD1. The CDR3 consists of 16 residues. Trimming cost V 2 bases and J 3 bases; bases outside gene matches: 6. Per germline, CDR1 KGHSH and CDR2 LQKENI. The CDR3 DNA follows: TGTGCCAGCTCACCAAGCGCCGGGACAGGGGACACTGAAGCTTTCTTT. It encodes CASSPSAGTGDTEAFF.

The chain is built from TRBV11-1 and TRBJ1-1; no definite D call. The V end lost 0 bases, the J end lost 6 bases, and 14 bases lay between the germline ends. Per the germline V gene, CDR1 is SGHAT and CDR2 is FQDESV (reference sequence). The CDR3 runs 15 residues. Written as DNA, the CDR3 is TGTGCCAGCAGCTTAGCCCTGGGGTTGGACTCTGAAGCTTTCTTT. It yields the protein CASSLALGLDSEAFF.

The rearrangement links TRBV19 to TRBJ1-2; TRBD1 aligns across 8 bases. The length of the CDR3 is 15 residues. The germline CDR1 and CDR2 sequences are LNHDA and SQIVND (reference sequence). Trimming at V came to 7 bases and at J to 5 bases, leaving 12 bases not matched to a gene. CDR3 in DNA: TGTGCCAGTACCCCGGGACAGGCGAAGGGTTATGGCTACACCTTC. Its translation is CASTPGQAKGYGYTF.

The CDR3: CASSLAGTGTYNEQFF. The CDR3 coding sequence is TGTGCCAGCAGCTTGGCCGGGACAGGGACATACAATGAGCAGTTCTTC. The chain is built from TRBV5-5 and TRBJ2-1; TRBD1 matches 9 bases. With 0 bases clipped from V and 4 bases from J, the junction kept 5 bases outside the gene matches. The CDR3 totals 16 residues. Germline loops: CDR1 SGHKS, CDR2 YYEKEE (reference sequence).